Listed below are T cell receptor beta chains from one sample, sequenced in a study of a mutant IDH1 vaccine in newly diagnosed glioma. TCRdb's table, derived via immunoSEQ multiplex PCR, lists solely in-frame clones and lacks some. Of some 38,000 clones listed, roughly 76% are singletons. No cognate antigen is known for these TCRs. Sequencing used PBMCs, obtained from a glioma patient whose treatment included an IDH1 peptide vaccine. All receptors derive from a man aged 35 to 55 with glioma. CDR3s include the opening cysteine and the closing phenylalanine or tryptophan. Fields, in order: D gene, V gene, clone size, J gene, CDR3 length, CDR3 protein, CDR3 DNA. D genes are given only for firm matches. Clone size is given for some rows only: seen once, a few or many times, or a class if the clone is expanded.

D gene: TRBD2
V gene: TRBV6-5
clone size: .
J gene: TRBJ2-1
CDR3 length: 13
CDR3 protein: CASSYVTSSEQFF
CDR3 DNA: TGTGCCAGCAGTTACGTGACTAGCAGTGAGCAGTTCTTC

D gene: .
V gene: TRBV6-5
clone size: .
J gene: TRBJ2-7
CDR3 length: 14
CDR3 protein: CASSAPGRTYEQYF
CDR3 DNA: TGTGCCAGCAGTGCCCCGGGACGTACCTACGAGCAGTACTTC

D gene: TRBD2
V gene: TRBV7-2
clone size: .
J gene: TRBJ2-7
CDR3 length: 14
CDR3 protein: CASSRTSVNYEQYF
CDR3 DNA: TGTGCCAGCAGCAGGACTAGCGTTAACTACGAGCAGTACTTC

D gene: .
V gene: TRBV6-5
clone size: .
J gene: TRBJ2-3
CDR3 length: 13
CDR3 protein: CASSFPGTDTQYF
CDR3 DNA: TGTGCCAGCAGTTTTCCGGGCACAGATACGCAGTATTTT

D gene: TRBD2
V gene: TRBV27
clone size: few
J gene: TRBJ2-7
CDR3 length: 15
CDR3 protein: CASSLSSSGMPKQYF
CDR3 DNA: TGTGCCAGCAGTTTATCGAGTAGCGGGATGCCGAAGCAGTACTTC

D gene: TRBD1
V gene: TRBV30
clone size: .
J gene: TRBJ2-7
CDR3 length: 15
CDR3 protein: CAWSKGGAVAYEQYF
CDR3 DNA: TGTGCCTGGAGTAAAGGGGGCGCCGTCGCCTACGAGCAGTACTTC

D gene: TRBD1
V gene: TRBV4-1
clone size: .
J gene: TRBJ2-2
CDR3 length: 18
CDR3 protein: CASSQGTGLGSNTRELFF
CDR3 DNA: TGCGCCAGCAGCCAAGGGACAGGCCTAGGATCGAACACCAGGGAGCTGTTTTTT

D gene: .
V gene: TRBV19
clone size: once
J gene: TRBJ1-3
CDR3 length: 14
CDR3 protein: CASSIGRAGNTIYF
CDR3 DNA: TGTGCCAGTAGTATCGGGAGGGCTGGAAACACCATATATTTT

D gene: .
V gene: TRBV19
clone size: few
J gene: TRBJ1-5
CDR3 length: 12
CDR3 protein: CASSIDGQPQHF
CDR3 DNA: TGTGCCAGTAGTATAGACGGCCAGCCCCAGCATTTT

D gene: .
V gene: TRBV9
clone size: .
J gene: TRBJ1-6
CDR3 length: 14
CDR3 protein: CASRSGVSNSPLHF
CDR3 DNA: TGTGCCAGCAGGTCGGGCGTCTCTAATTCACCCCTCCACTTT